The rows below give T cell receptor beta chains drawn from one sample of a study of T cells in tumors after PD-1 blockade. Sequenced by immunoSEQ multiplex PCR; TCRdb stores in-frame clones only, minus some. The table lists 2,000 or so clones, just under 75% of them singletons. Sequencing used tumor tissue, obtained before anti-PD-1 treatment. Receptors originate from a human donor with basal cell carcinoma. CDR3s include the opening cysteine and the closing phenylalanine or tryptophan.

TRBV27	TRBJ2-7	CASSTGRLAGGHEQYF
TRBV7-6	TRBJ2-3	CASSLLSGAPDTQYF
TRBV3-1/TRBV3-2	TRBJ1-5	CASSQKGYQPQHF
TRBV12-3/TRBV12-4	TRBJ1-3	CASTPSLGNTIYF
TRBV5-6	TRBJ1-1	CASSSGGTGAGTEAFF
TRBV5-4	TRBJ1-2	CASSFPDSGYTF
TRBV20-1	TRBJ1-1	CSADTEAFF
TRBV19	TRBJ1-2	CASSYRTEDVYGYTF
TRBV5-4	TRBJ2-6	CASSLTASGANVLTF
TRBV7-2	TRBJ2-7	CASSPDRGQYEQYF
TRBV28	TRBJ2-1	CASTTIAVRDEQFF
TRBV18	TRBJ2-1	CASSPRAGQYYNEQFF
TRBV12-3/TRBV12-4	TRBJ2-7	CASSLYFFEQYF
TRBV3-1/TRBV3-2	TRBJ2-7	CASSVGTGSSYEQYF
TRBV30	TRBJ2-5	CAWSVRGIKETQYF
TRBV5-1	TRBJ1-1	CASSLGAGNDLAFF
TRBV5-6	TRBJ2-3	CASSRGTDTQYF
TRBV14	TRBJ2-3	CASSQWGQGAIDTQYF
TRBV6-5	TRBJ2-1	CASSYGPSFEQFF
TRBV7-2	TRBJ2-3	CASSPGKYGQYF
TRBV4-2	TRBJ2-1	CASKAEGGGRFNEQFF
TRBV15	TRBJ2-7	CATSTRVSSYEQYF
TRBV28	TRBJ2-1	CASILNNEQFF
TRBV19	TRBJ2-1	CASSIGLAVYNEQFF
TRBV6-5	TRBJ1-1	CASSLDQKGAFF
TRBV15	TRBJ1-1	CATSRVLRTGGYTEAFF
TRBV6-1	TRBJ2-7	CASSEEGGGTSEQYF
TRBV6-5	TRBJ2-7	CASSYSGTSPYEQYF
TRBV5-1	TRBJ2-5	CASSLSPDETQYF
TRBV24-1	TRBJ2-3	CATSEGVTPGTDTQYF
TRBV7-8	TRBJ2-7	CASSFGTLTSYEQYF
TRBV7-2	TRBJ2-7	CASSYFPGQPQNEQYF
TRBV6-1	TRBJ2-6	CASSESGGFGANVLTF
TRBV2	TRBJ2-6	CASRGLAGGYGANVLTF
TRBV20-1	TRBJ1-5	CSASSVMGSNQPQHF
TRBV6-1	TRBJ1-5	CASSEGQGVVQPQHF
TRBV19	TRBJ1-1	CASSIDASTSTEAFF
TRBV4-1	TRBJ2-5	CASSQETGWETQYF
TRBV30	TRBJ2-7	CAWSVTYEQYF
TRBV4-1	TRBJ2-1	CASSRLAGGYNEQFF
TRBV18	TRBJ2-5	CASSQRDRGIGETQYF
TRBV30	TRBJ2-5	CASRDQEKYQETQYF
TRBV5-1	TRBJ2-1	CASSAEQGYKQFF
TRBV19	TRBJ2-6	CASSISSSGSNVLTF
TRBV24-1	TRBJ2-3	CATAQGSDTQYF
TRBV7-8	TRBJ2-1	CASSSQVTYNEQFF
TRBV2	TRBJ2-1	CASSDGTAPTNEQFF
TRBV5-1	TRBJ1-6	CASSSGSSGNSPLHF
TRBV19	TRBJ1-5	CASSIGDYSNQPQHF
TRBV24-1	TRBJ1-2	CATSDLVRQATANYGYTF
TRBV27	TRBJ2-2	CASSFRQGLVGELFF
TRBV19	TRBJ1-2	CASNFYESGNYGYTF
TRBV30	TRBJ2-5	CAWSSGLAETQYF
TRBV19	TRBJ2-7	CASRWGDYEQYF
TRBV15	TRBJ2-7	CATSSGTSGLRGEQYF
TRBV6-5	TRBJ1-2	CASRTGGHGYTF
TRBV7-9	TRBJ2-5	CASSLGRETQYF
TRBV5-1	TRBJ1-6	CASSLGSWGQGSPLHF
TRBV6-1	TRBJ2-4	CASSETSGGFRGIQYF
TRBV19	TRBJ1-2	CASKRQVTNYGYTF